Following are 25 T cell receptor beta chains from one sample sequenced in a study of cytomegalovirus exposure and HLA in healthy donors. Both 60 Vbeta primers and 13 Jbeta primers went into the PCR. The method was immunoSEQ multiplex PCR; TCRdb's version includes in-frame clones alone and lacks a portion of them. The profile shows about 160,000 clones, 82% of them singletons. The material sequenced was PBMCs. Receptor source: a girl aged 2-10 years in good health and CMV-seropositive.

The chain has TRBV2 and TRBJ1-2; 7 bases agree with TRBD1. The length of the CDR3 is 15 residues. V gave up 3 bases and J gave up 0 bases; unmatched junction bases: 4. Germline CDR1 SNHLY, CDR2 FYNNEI. CDR3 sequence (DNA): TGTGCCAGCAGTGACAGGGGGTCTTCTAACTATGGCTACACCTTC. Its protein product is CASSDRGSSNYGYTF.

This clone was counted a single time. V usage is TRBV6-5 and J usage is TRBJ2-2, with 11 positions matching TRBD2. Germline V gene data show CDR1 as MNHEY and CDR2 as SVGAGI. V lost 5 bases and J lost 4; bases outside the gene matches: 3. This CDR3 comprises 15 residues. This chain's CDR3 is CASSLAGGSTGELFF. The CDR3 bases are TGTGCCAGCAGTCTAGCGGGAGGCTCCACCGGGGAGCTGTTTTTT.

The rearrangement uses TRBV4-2 and TRBJ1-3; D gene unclear. The CDR3 extends over 15 amino acids. Per the germline V gene, CDR1 is LGHNA and CDR2 is YNFKEQ. The V end lost 4 bases, the J end lost 0 bases, and 10 bases lay between the germline ends. This chain's CDR3 is CASSLGVVSGNTIYF. CDR3 coding DNA: TGTGCCAGCAGCCTCGGAGTAGTCTCTGGAAACACCATATATTTT.

V is TRBV7-9 and J is TRBJ2-7; D possibly corresponds to TRBD2 (5 bases). Trimming shortened V by 4 bases and J by 5 bases, and 12 bases separated the two germline ends. Germline V gene lookup returns CDR1 SEHNR and CDR2 FQNEAQ (reference sequence). The CDR3 has 13 residues. The CDR3 nucleotides are TGTGCCAGCAGCTCTAGAGGGTTGGACGAGCAGTACTTC. It is translated as CASSSRGLDEQYF. The whole variable domain, remainder taken from reference TRBV7-9 and TRBJ2-7, is DTGVSQNPRHKITKRGQNVTFRCDPISEHNRLYWYRQTLGQGPEFLTYFQNEAQLEKSRLLSDRFSAERPKGSFSTLEIQRTEQGDSAMYLCASSSRGLDEQYFGPGTRLTVT.

V usage is TRBV6-5 and J usage is TRBJ1-3; possible D gene TRBD1, 5 bases. The germline V gene encodes CDR1 MNHEY and CDR2 SVGAGI. The CDR3 is 15 residues long. V lost 6 bases and J lost 2, with 14 bases in between. In nucleotides, the CDR3 is TGTGCCAGCAGCCGGGGGTGGGTTCCTGGAAACACCATATATTTT. Its translation: CASSRGWVPGNTIYF.

This clone was observed a handful of times. The chain has TRBV6-5 and TRBJ1-1; no clear D. The CDR3 contains 13 residues. Germline CDR1 reads MNHEY; CDR2 reads SVGAGI. Trimming removed 5 bases from V and 7 bases from J, with 14 bases in between. The CDR3 DNA follows: TGTGCCAGCAGTCGTACCCCACGGGGTGAAGCTTTCTTT. Translated: CASSRTPRGEAFF.

The genes are TRBV5-1 and TRBJ2-5, with D possibly TRBD2 on 6 matching bases. V was trimmed by 7 bases and J by 4 bases, leaving 11 bases between them. CDR1 and CDR2 from the germline V gene are SGHRS and YFSETQ. CDR3 length: 12 amino acids. The CDR3 loop is CASSDGGETQYF. CDR3 nucleotides: TGCGCCAGCTCGGACGGGGGAGAGACCCAGTACTTC.

The CDR3 DNA sequence: TGTGCCAGCAGCGATGGCAGGACACCCGCCTACGAGCAGTACTTC. This encodes CASSDGRTPAYEQYF. The chain joins TRBV2 to TRBJ2-7; D possibly corresponds to TRBD1 (5 bases). This CDR3 spans 15 amino acids. Germline CDR1 is SNHLY and CDR2 is FYNNEI. Trimming left V 6 bases short and J 2 bases short, with 17 bases between.

This clone was detected only once. V is TRBV28 and J is TRBJ1-5; D may be TRBD1 (5 bases). With 3 bases removed from V and 4 bases from J, the gap between germline ends came to 16 bases. This CDR3 is 16 amino acids long. Looked up from germline, CDR1 is MDHEN and CDR2 is SYDVKM. In nucleotides, the CDR3 is TGTGCCAGCAGTTTTTATAGTATCAGGGTTAATCAGCCCCAGCATTTT. Its translation is CASSFYSIRVNQPQHF.

The chain couples TRBV19 to TRBJ2-6; 7 bases agree with TRBD2. The CDR3 has 23 residues. Germline CDR1 LNHDA, CDR2 SQIVND (reference sequence). Trimming took 2 bases from V and 2 from J; bases not matched to a gene: 24. The CDR3 protein is CASSISPGGRIDDVRTGANVLTF. In DNA form, the CDR3 reads TGTGCCAGTAGTATAAGCCCGGGAGGACGTATCGACGACGTCCGTACTGGGGCCAACGTCCTGACTTTC.

The chain joins TRBV4-1 to TRBJ2-5; D unresolved. The CDR3 extends over 13 amino acids. Germline V gives CDR1 MGHRA, CDR2 YSYEKL. The germline V and J ends were trimmed by 1 base and 5 bases, with 8 bases remaining between them. CDR3: CASSQGLLETQYF. Written as DNA, the CDR3 is TGCGCCAGCAGCCAAGGGTTACTCGAGACCCAGTACTTC.

The genes are TRBV5-6 and TRBJ2-5, with unresolved D. The CDR3 has 12 amino acids. Germline loops: CDR1 SGHDT, CDR2 YYEEEE. V shed 4 bases and J shed 5 bases, with 9 bases lying between them. CDR3 loop: CASSLGPETQYF. CDR3 DNA sequence: TGTGCCAGCAGCCTTGGCCCGGAGACCCAGTACTTC.

The V gene is TRBV28, the J gene TRBJ2-1; 9 nucleotides line up with TRBD2. The CDR3 consists of 17 residues. The V segment lost 7 bases and the J segment 8 bases; nucleotides outside the gene matches: 18. Germline V gene lookup returns CDR1 MDHEN and CDR2 SYDVKM. The CDR3 protein is CASTPRLKVAGVHEQFF. For the CDR3, the DNA is TGTGCCAGCACCCCCCGATTAAAGGTAGCGGGAGTTCATGAGCAGTTCTTC.

The chain couples TRBV11-3 to TRBJ2-5; 12 bases agree with TRBD2. The length of the CDR3 is 17 residues. The V gene end was trimmed by 4 bases and the J gene end by 2 bases; junction bases not matched to a gene: 8. The germline CDR1 and CDR2 sequences are SGHNT and YENEEA. CDR3 amino acids: CASSSRIGLAGQETQYF. Here the CDR3 DNA reads TGTGCCAGCAGCTCGCGAATCGGACTAGCGGGACAAGAGACCCAGTACTTC.

J is TRBJ2-1 and V is TRBV9; 7 nucleotides match TRBD2. The CDR3 contains 17 residues. Germline loops: CDR1 SGDLS, CDR2 YYNGEE. The V segment lost 0 bases and the J segment 5 bases; nucleotides outside the gene matches: 11. CDR3 in amino acids: CASSVAGGGGIHNEQFF. The DNA of the CDR3 is TGTGCCAGCAGCGTAGCTGGTGGGGGGGGGATCCACAATGAGCAGTTCTTC.

This sequence joins TRBV28 and TRBJ1-5, with unresolved D. The CDR3 spans 16 residues. V lost 2 bases to trimming and J lost 5 bases, with 16 bases between them. CDR1 is MDHEN, CDR2 SYDVKM, per germline. Written as DNA, the CDR3 is TGTGCCAGCAGTTTAAGAGGCCGGGGAGCGGATCAGCCCCAGCATTTT. It codes for CASSLRGRGADQPQHF. Variable domain in full (rest from reference TRBV28 and TRBJ1-5): DVKVTQSSRYLVKRTGEKVFLECVQDMDHENMFWYRQDPGLGLRLIYFSYDVKMKEKGDIPEGYSVSREKKERFSLILESASTNQTSMYLCASSLRGRGADQPQHFGDGTRLSIL.

The genes are TRBV6-5 and TRBJ1-1; TRBD1 is a possible D gene (5 bases). This CDR3 region has 15 residues. Trimming shortened V by 5 bases and J by 4 bases, and 17 bases separated the two germline ends. The V gene's germline CDR1 is MNHEY and CDR2 SVGAGI. CDR3 in DNA: TGTGCCAGCAGTCGGGCGGGCCGGGGGGGCACTGAAGCTTTCTTT. This codes for CASSRAGRGGTEAFF.

This clone appeared once. As DNA, the CDR3 is TGTGCCAGCAGTCCAAGACGGAGACGGGAACCCTACGAGCAGTACTTC. It codes for CASSPRRRREPYEQYF. The chain employs TRBV28 and TRBJ2-7; D is perhaps TRBD2 (5 bases). The CDR3 covers 16 residues. Between the trimmed V and J ends, which lost 5 bases and 2 bases, there was a span of 19 bases. The germline V gene encodes CDR1 MDHEN and CDR2 SYDVKM.

This clone came up a few times. The genes are TRBV30 and TRBJ2-2; 8 bases align to TRBD2. V shed 5 bases and J 4 bases; nucleotides not matched to a gene: 12. This CDR3 region has 16 residues. Germline values: CDR1 GTSNPN, CDR2 SVGIG (reference sequence). This chain's CDR3 is CAWRKTSGRSTGELFF. In nucleotides, the CDR3 is TGTGCCTGGCGGAAAACTAGCGGTCGAAGCACCGGGGAGCTGTTTTTT.

The genes are TRBV5-1 and TRBJ1-1; 8 bases are shared with TRBD1. CDR1 is SGHRS and CDR2 is YFSETQ in the germline V gene. This CDR3 is built from 14 residues. With V trimmed by 4 bases and J by 6 bases, 8 bases remained unmatched. The CDR3 protein is CASSIGQGPPEAFF. CDR3 coding DNA: TGCGCCAGCAGCATAGGACAGGGTCCACCTGAAGCTTTCTTT.

This rearrangement joins TRBV9 to TRBJ1-1, with 8 bases aligning to TRBD1. Germline trimming cut 3 bases from V and 4 bases from J; bases unmatched to any gene: 2. The germline V gene encodes CDR1 SGDLS and CDR2 YYNGEE. CDR3 length equals 13 residues. The CDR3, as DNA: TGTGCCAGCAGCGCCGGACAGGGCACTGAAGCTTTCTTT. Its protein product is CASSAGQGTEAFF.

The V and J genes are TRBV7-8 and TRBJ2-7; 8 bases fit TRBD2. This CDR3 region has 15 residues. Losses at the gene ends were 8 bases for V and 2 bases for J; bases not matched to a gene: 11. Germline CDR1 is SGHVS and CDR2 is FQNEAQ. CDR3 region: CASLKGVGLAYEQYF. CDR3 sequence (DNA): TGTGCCAGCCTCAAGGGGGTGGGACTAGCCTACGAGCAGTACTTC.

The chain joins TRBV2 to TRBJ2-3; TRBD2 matches 13 bases. The CDR3 has 17 residues. Germline trimming cut 6 bases from V and 4 bases from J; bases unmatched to any gene: 10. The germline V gene encodes CDR1 SNHLY and CDR2 FYNNEI. CDR3 residues: CASSSSLAGGPADTQYF. The CDR3 DNA is TGTGCCAGCAGCTCCTCACTAGCGGGAGGGCCAGCAGATACGCAGTATTTT.

The rearrangement links TRBV5-4 to TRBJ2-2; 8 bases align to TRBD2. After removal of 2 bases from V and 1 base from J, the junction contained 4 bases not matched to a gene. The CDR3 has 16 residues. Germline values: CDR1 SGHNT, CDR2 YYREEE (reference sequence). CDR3: CASSLGAGGNTGELFF. The CDR3 bases are TGTGCCAGCAGCTTAGGGGCGGGAGGGAACACCGGGGAGCTGTTTTTT.

This clone was counted a single time. The chain couples TRBV28 to TRBJ1-1, with 8 bases aligning to TRBD1. Germline CDR1 MDHEN, CDR2 SYDVKM. V trimming: 5 bases; J trimming: 1 base; junction bases outside the gene matches: 3. This CDR3 comprises 14 residues. The CDR3, as DNA: TGTGCCAGCAGTCGGGGACAGGCGAACACTGAAGCTTTCTTT. Translating gives CASSRGQANTEAFF.